This TCR beta chain was documented in a study of blood T cell repertoires in COVID-19. Study information: Samples of COVID-19 (acute and convalescent) were obtained from the United States, Italy and Spain. T cells, B-cell-depleted T cells, or PBMCs provided the cDNA or gDNA that served as material.

Authors' data handling: Using reference gene primer amplification, nucleated cell counts were estimated. The repertoire was sequenced with immunoSEQ multiplex PCR; TCRdb's copy has only in-frame clones and lacks some. The DNA gave D and trimming, while V, J and clone size come from that table. The table shows about 41,000 clones, with around 82% occurring only once. The CDR3 contains 16 residues. Per the germline V gene, CDR1 is SEHNR and CDR2 is FQNEAQ (reference sequence). V gave up 4 bases and J gave up 0 bases; unmatched junction bases: 7. The sequence came from an elderly man with acute or convalescent COVID-19. The sample consisted of peripheral blood. The gene calls are TRBV7-9 and TRBJ2-3, with TRBD1 identical over 7 bases. The CDR3 is CASSSGTVTSTDTQYF. Written as DNA, the CDR3 is TGTGCCAGCAGCTCCGGGACAGTAACTAGCACAGATACGCAGTATTTT.